The 10 T cell receptor beta chains below come from one sample, sequenced in a study of T cell repertoires in cytomegalovirus infection. TCRdb passed the reads through MiXCR, listing each CDR3 protein once. The sample lists approximately 300,000 distinct CDR3 sequences, roughly 25% seen once, with about an eighth in the top ten. Their antigens remain unidentified. The sequencing here drew on cultured PBMCs, taken from culture after CMV antigen stimulation. Source of these receptors: a human donor in good health (CMV status not recorded). Some clones in this sample may be carry-over from other donors' samples.

A few counts support this clonotype. The CDR3 sequence: CSAKKGGSIDEQYF. Written as DNA, the CDR3 is TGCAGTGCCAAAAAGGGGGGTTCGATTGACGAGCAGTACTTC. The chain has TRBV20-1 and TRBJ2-7; D is tentatively TRBD1 or TRBD2 (6 bases each). The CDR3 loop spans 14 amino acids. Germline-derived CDR1 and CDR2 are DFQATT and SNEGSKA (reference sequence). The V end was cut by 6 bases, the J end by 5 bases, with 20 bases between.

V usage is TRBV7-9 and J usage is TRBJ2-3; 9 bases line up with TRBD2. The CDR3 is 16 amino acids. J was trimmed by 0 bases and V by 5 bases; bases with no gene match: 6. Germline CDR1 SEHNR, CDR2 FQNEAQ (reference sequence). The CDR3 bases are TGTGCCAGCAGCCCGTTGACTAGCGGCAGCACAGATACGCAGTATTTT. This codes for CASSPLTSGSTDTQYF.

This clonotype was observed at least ten times. The V gene is TRBV7-2, the J gene TRBJ1-6; unclear D gene. V gave up 4 bases and J gave up 6 bases, with 13 bases separating them. The CDR3 sequence is 15 residues long. Germline CDR1 and CDR2: SGHTA and FQGNSA. The CDR3 DNA follows: TGTGCCAGCAGCTCCACAACGCCCCGTAATTCACCCCTCCACTTT. This encodes CASSSTTPRNSPLHF.

The chain joins TRBV4-3 to TRBJ1-5, with D perhaps TRBD1 (5 bases). Per the germline V gene, CDR1 is LGHNA and CDR2 is YSLEER. This CDR3 region has 13 residues. V was pared by 2 bases and J by 5 bases, with 7 bases between. CDR3 region: CASSQQQDQPQHF. The DNA for the CDR3 is TGCGCCAGCAGCCAACAACAGGATCAGCCCCAGCATTTT.

This clonotype was seen ten or more times. V and J are TRBV7-9 and TRBJ1-2; D remains ambiguous. CDR3 length: 13 residues. The germline V gene has CDR1 SEHNR and CDR2 FQNEAQ (reference sequence). V was clipped by 5 bases and J by 4 bases, with 11 bases between them. The CDR3 protein is CASSRDGLYGYTF. DNA of the CDR3: TGTGCCAGCAGCCGTGACGGGCTCTATGGCTACACCTTC.

This clonotype occurred a few times. This chain uses TRBV28 with TRBJ1-2; weak D call: TRBD1 (5 bases). Germline-derived CDR1 and CDR2 are MDHEN and SYDVKM. V was pared by 2 bases and J by 8 bases, with 18 bases between. The CDR3 is 15 amino acids. DNA of the CDR3: TGTGCCAGCAGTTTACTCAGCCCCGGGGGGTTAGGCTACACCTTC. It yields the protein CASSLLSPGGLGYTF.

V usage is TRBV20-1 and J usage is TRBJ2-7; D is unclear. Germline V gene lookup returns CDR1 DFQATT and CDR2 SNEGSKA (reference sequence). The CDR3 length is 14 residues. The ends were cut back, 3 bases at V and 2 bases at J, with 14 bases in the middle. This CDR3 is CSASPEYGPYEQYF. DNA of the CDR3: TGCAGTGCTAGCCCAGAGTACGGACCCTACGAGCAGTACTTC.

The chain recombines TRBV11-2 with TRBJ2-6; possible D gene TRBD1, 5 bases. This CDR3 has 14 amino acids. From germline, CDR1 is SGHAT and CDR2 FQNNGV. V was shortened by 1 base and J by 10 bases, with 11 bases between the two germline ends. Here the CDR3 reads CASSLVDSANVLTF. CDR3 nucleotide sequence: TGTGCCAGCAGCTTAGTTGACAGCGCAAACGTCCTGACTTTC.

The V gene is TRBV12-3 or TRBV12-4, the J gene TRBJ2-1, with 9 bases fitting TRBD2. J lost 6 bases, V lost 2 bases, and 2 bases had no gene match. The CDR3 runs to 14 residues. The CDR3, as DNA: TGTGCCAGCAGTTTACTAGCGGGGCCCAATGAGCAGTTCTTC. Protein product: CASSLLAGPNEQFF.

This clonotype has a count of ten or more. A read error may produce the germline difference seen at one junction end. The chain has TRBV5-1 and TRBJ1-1; 9 bases agree with TRBD1. Germline-derived CDR1 and CDR2 are SGHRS and YFSETQ. CDR3 length equals 14 residues. DNA for the CDR3: TGCGCCAGCATCGGACAGGGGTTGAACGCTGAAGCTTTCTTT. It encodes CASIGQGLNAEAFF.